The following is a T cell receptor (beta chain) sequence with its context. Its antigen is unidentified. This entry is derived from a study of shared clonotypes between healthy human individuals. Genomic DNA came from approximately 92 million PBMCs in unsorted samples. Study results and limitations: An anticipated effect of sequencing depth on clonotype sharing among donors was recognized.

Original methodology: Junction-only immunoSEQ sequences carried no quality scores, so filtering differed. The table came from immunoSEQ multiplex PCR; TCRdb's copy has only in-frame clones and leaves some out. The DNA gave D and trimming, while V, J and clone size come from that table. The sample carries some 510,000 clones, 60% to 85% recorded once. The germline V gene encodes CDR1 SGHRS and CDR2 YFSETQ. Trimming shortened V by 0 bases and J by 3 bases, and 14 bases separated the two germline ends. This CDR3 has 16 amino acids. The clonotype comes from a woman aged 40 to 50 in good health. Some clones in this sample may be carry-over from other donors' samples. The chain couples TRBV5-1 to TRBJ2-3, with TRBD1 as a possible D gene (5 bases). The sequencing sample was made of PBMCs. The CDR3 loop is CASSLEHQGGTDTQYF. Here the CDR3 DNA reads TGCGCCAGCAGCTTGGAGCATCAGGGTGGGACAGATACGCAGTATTTT.